A single TCR beta chain is shown here with its context. Its specificity is unknown. The sort gate was single viable CD3+CD4+CD8-CD45RO+ cells for memory CD4+ T cells. The data are from a study of memory CD4+ T cells and cytomegalovirus serostatus. The wider study: Of the healthy Belgian adults, 9 or 10 were CMV seropositive and approximately 25 seronegative.

Study-wide points: The CMV-associated TCR signature appears largely within the CD4+ memory repertoire. A US-trained random forest predicted CMV serostatus with median AUC around 0.9.

This CDR3 comprises 14 residues. Trimming left V 0 bases short and J 7 bases short, with 12 bases between. The germline V gene has CDR1 KGHSH and CDR2 LQKENI. Sequencing used immunoSEQ multiplex PCR; TCRdb keeps in-frame clones, though not all of them. The sample yields under 45,000 clones, 70% to 80% seen once. The material sequenced was memory CD4+ T cells from blood. This clonotype originated in an adult in good health and CMV-seronegative. The V and J genes are TRBV18 and TRBJ1-1; D is unclear. CDR3: CASSPPSSENEAFF. The DNA of the CDR3 is TGTGCCAGCTCACCACCATCGAGCGAGAATGAAGCTTTCTTT.